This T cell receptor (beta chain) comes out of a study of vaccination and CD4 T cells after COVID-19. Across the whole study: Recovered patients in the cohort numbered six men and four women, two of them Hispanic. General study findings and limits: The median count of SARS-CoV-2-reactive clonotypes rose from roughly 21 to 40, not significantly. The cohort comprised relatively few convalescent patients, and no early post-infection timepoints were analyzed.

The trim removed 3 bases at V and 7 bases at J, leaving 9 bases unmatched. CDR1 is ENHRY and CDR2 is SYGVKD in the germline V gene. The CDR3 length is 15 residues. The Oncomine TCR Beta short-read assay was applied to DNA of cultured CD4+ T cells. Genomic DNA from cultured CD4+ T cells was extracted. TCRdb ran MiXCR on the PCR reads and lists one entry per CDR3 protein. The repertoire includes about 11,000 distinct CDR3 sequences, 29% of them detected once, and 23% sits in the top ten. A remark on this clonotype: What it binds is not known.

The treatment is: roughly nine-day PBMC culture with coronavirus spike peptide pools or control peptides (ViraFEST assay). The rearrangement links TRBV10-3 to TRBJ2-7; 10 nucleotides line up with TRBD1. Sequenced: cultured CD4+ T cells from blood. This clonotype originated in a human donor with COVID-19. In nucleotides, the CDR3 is TGTGCCATCAGTGACCCGGGACAGGGGCTATTTGAGCAGTACTTC. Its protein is CAISDPGQGLFEQYF.